This TCR beta chain is from a study of Graves' ophthalmopathy and Graves' hyperthyroidism. Study information: No progression to ophthalmopathy over 18 months defined stable hyperthyroidism.

This CDR3 has 18 amino acids. The V gene's germline CDR1 is SGHTA and CDR2 FQGNSA. V was pared by 3 bases and J by 0 bases, with 8 bases of the junction left unmatched. Findings and limits, study-wide: The majority of expanded thyroid clonotypes above 0.001 frequency also occurred in blood.

The authors amplified TCR beta CDR3 regions from RNA transcripts. Second-round multiplex PCR came after a first-round RT-PCR that employed HTBI primers. TCRdb redid the calling of the multiplex PCR reads with MiXCR, one entry per CDR3 protein. The data show over a million distinct CDR3 sequences, approximately 35% seen once. Of note for this clonotype: The target antigen is unknown.

This clonotype originated in an adult man with Graves' hyperthyroidism. Sequencing input: peripheral blood or thyroid tissue (not recorded which). The chain carries TRBV7-2 and TRBJ2-6; 7 bases agree with TRBD2. CDR3 amino acids: CASSLSTGRPSGANVLTF. In DNA form, the CDR3 reads TGTGCCAGCAGCTTGAGCACCGGGAGGCCCTCTGGGGCCAACGTCCTGACTTTC.